This TCR beta chain was retrieved from a study of coeliac disease. TCRdb's copy holds only in-frame clones and misses some; the assay was immunoSEQ multiplex PCR. The sample consists of a few thousand clones, roughly 72% of them appearing once. Study-level findings and limits: The authors considered this approach unsuitable for unbiased detection of gliadin-specific T cells. Only 1 of 6 controls, but about 50% of the 18 coeliac samples, showed published gliadin-specific TRB sequences.

V trimming: 5 bases; J trimming: 3 bases; junction bases outside the gene matches: 7. This CDR3 is 15 amino acids long. Germline loops: CDR1 KGHSH, CDR2 LQKENI. With regard to this clone: Its specificity is unknown.

The sequenced material came from lymphocytes from the gut lamina propria. This TCR came from a man aged 18 to 35 with celiac disease on a gluten-free diet. The chain uses TRBV18 and TRBJ1-2; 9 bases fit TRBD1. The CDR3 here is CASSVPGQGDYGYTF. In DNA form, the CDR3 reads TGTGCCAGCTCAGTTCCGGGACAGGGTGACTATGGCTACACCTTC.